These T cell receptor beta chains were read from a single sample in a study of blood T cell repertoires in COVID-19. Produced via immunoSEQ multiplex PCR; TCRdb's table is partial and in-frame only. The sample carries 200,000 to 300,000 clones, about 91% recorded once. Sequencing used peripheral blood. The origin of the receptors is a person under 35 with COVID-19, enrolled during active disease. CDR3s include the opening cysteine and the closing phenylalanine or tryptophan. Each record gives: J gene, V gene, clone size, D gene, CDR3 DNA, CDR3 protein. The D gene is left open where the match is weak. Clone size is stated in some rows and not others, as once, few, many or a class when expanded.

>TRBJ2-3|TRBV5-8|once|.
TGTGCCAGCAGCCACCTTCCCGGGATCACAGATACGCAGTATTTT
CASSHLPGITDTQYF
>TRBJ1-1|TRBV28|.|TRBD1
TGTGCCACCGGCGGGTTTGACAGGGACACTGAAGCTTTCTTT
CATGGFDRDTEAFF
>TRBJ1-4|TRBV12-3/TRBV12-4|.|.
TGTGCCAGCAGTTATAGGCAGGGTGAAAAACTGTTTTTT
CASSYRQGEKLFF
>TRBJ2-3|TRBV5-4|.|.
TGTGCCAGCAGCTTGGCCGTCACTAGCACAGATACGCAGTATTTT
CASSLAVTSTDTQYF
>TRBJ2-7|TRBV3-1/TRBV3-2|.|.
TGTGCCAGCAGCCCGGTACCCGTTAACTCCTACGAGCAGTACTTC
CASSPVPVNSYEQYF
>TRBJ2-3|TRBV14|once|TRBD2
TGTGCCAGCAGCCATCGGATCCCGGGACTAGCGGGACCTTTGGCAGATACGCAGTATTTT
CASSHRIPGLAGPLADTQYF
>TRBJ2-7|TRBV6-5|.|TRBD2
TGTGCCAGCAGTTACTCGAGCGGGAGCTCCTACGAGCAGTACTTC
CASSYSSGSSYEQYF
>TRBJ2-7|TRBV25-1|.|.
TGTGCCAGCAGTGAAGGGGGGACAGCTCACTACGAGCAGTACTTC
CASSEGGTAHYEQYF
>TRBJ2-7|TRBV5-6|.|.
TGTGCCAGCAGCTTGTATAACTACGAGCAGTACTTC
CASSLYNYEQYF
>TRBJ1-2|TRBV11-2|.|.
TGTGCCAGCAGCTTGGGGGCGGGCTATGGCTACACCTTC
CASSLGAGYGYTF
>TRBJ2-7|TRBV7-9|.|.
TGTGCCAGCAGCGGTTTGGCGGACTACGAGCAGTACTTC
CASSGLADYEQYF
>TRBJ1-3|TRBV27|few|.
TGTGCCAGCAGTCAATCTAGGGGGAACACCATATATTTT
CASSQSRGNTIYF
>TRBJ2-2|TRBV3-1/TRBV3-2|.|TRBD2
TGTGCCAGCAGCCAAGATCATACAGGACTAGCGGATACCGGGGAGCTGTTTTTT
CASSQDHTGLADTGELFF
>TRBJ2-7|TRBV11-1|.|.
TGTGCCAGCAGCTTGTACAGTACCTCTTACGAGCAGTACTTC
CASSLYSTSYEQYF
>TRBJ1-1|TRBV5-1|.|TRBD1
TGCGCCAGCAGCCCAGGACAGGGGGTTTCTAGACGAGCTTTCTTT
CASSPGQGVSRRAFF
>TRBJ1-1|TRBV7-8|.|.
TGTGCCAGCAGCCCGGGGGGAGGTGAAGCTTTCTTT
CASSPGGGEAFF
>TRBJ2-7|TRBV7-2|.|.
TGTGCCAGCAGCTTAGCGGCCGAGCAGTACTTC
CASSLAAEQYF
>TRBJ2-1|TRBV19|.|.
TGTGCCAGTAGTAAATGGAGAGGGAGACGGGCGAATGAGCAGTTCTTC
CASSKWRGRRANEQFF
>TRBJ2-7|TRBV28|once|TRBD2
TGTGCCAGCAGGGCGGGAGTTCTCTTCGAGCAGTACTTC
CASRAGVLFEQYF
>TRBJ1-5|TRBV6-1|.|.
TGTGCCAGCAGTGAAGGCGCGTGGAGGGATAGCAATCAGCCCCAGCATTTT
CASSEGAWRDSNQPQHF
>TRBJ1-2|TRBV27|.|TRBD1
TGTGCCAGCAGTCCCACAGGGGATGGCTACACCTTC
CASSPTGDGYTF
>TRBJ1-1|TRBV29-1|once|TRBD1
TGCAGCGTTTATCAGGGGGGCACTGAAGCTTTCTTT
CSVYQGGTEAFF
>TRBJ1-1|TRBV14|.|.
TGTGCCAGCAGGGCCCACACTGAAGCTTTCTTT
CASRAHTEAFF
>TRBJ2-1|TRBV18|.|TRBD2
TGTGCCAGCTCACCCCCTAGCGGGAGGGAAAATGAGCAGTTCTTC
CASSPPSGRENEQFF
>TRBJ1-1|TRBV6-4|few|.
TGTGCCAGCAGTGGGGGGGACGGTATGAACACTGAAGCTTTCTTT
CASSGGDGMNTEAFF
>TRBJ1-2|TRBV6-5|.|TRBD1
TGTGCCAGCAGGTCGGGACAGGGGAACTATGGCTACACCTTC
CASRSGQGNYGYTF
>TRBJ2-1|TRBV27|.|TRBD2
TGTGCCAGCAGCCTGACGGGACTAGCAGGCAATGAGCAGTTCTTC
CASSLTGLAGNEQFF
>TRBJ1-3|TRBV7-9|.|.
TGTGCCAGCAGCCTTCCCCTTGGAAACACCATATATTTT
CASSLPLGNTIYF
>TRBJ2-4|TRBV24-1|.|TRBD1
TGTGCCACCAGTGACTCCAGGACAGGGATGGACATTCAGTACTTC
CATSDSRTGMDIQYF
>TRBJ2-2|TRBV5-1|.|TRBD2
TGCGCCAGCAGCTCCGGACTAGCGGGCCTGAACACCGGGGAGCTGTTTTTT
CASSSGLAGLNTGELFF
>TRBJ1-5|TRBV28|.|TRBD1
TGTGCCAGCAGTTTTGGGACAGGGGCGCGCCAGCATTTT
CASSFGTGARQHF
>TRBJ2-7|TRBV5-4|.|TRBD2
TGTGCCAGCAGCGACCCTGGGGGGGGCGAGCAGTACTTC
CASSDPGGGEQYF
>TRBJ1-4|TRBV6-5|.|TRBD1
TGTGCCAGCAGTCCGACAGGGACAACTAATGAAAAACTGTTTTTT
CASSPTGTTNEKLFF
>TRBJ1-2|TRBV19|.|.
TGTGCCAGTAGTATGAATCAAGCCCCTATCTGGGGCTACACCTTC
CASSMNQAPIWGYTF
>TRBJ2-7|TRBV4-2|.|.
TGTGCCAGCAGCCAAGATTGGGACTCGGCCTACGAGCAGTACTTC
CASSQDWDSAYEQYF
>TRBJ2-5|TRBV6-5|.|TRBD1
TGTGCCAGCAAAGACCCGGGACAGCAAGAGACCCAGTACTTC
CASKDPGQQETQYF
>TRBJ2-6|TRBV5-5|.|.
TGTGCCAGCAGCTTGGAGACGGCACAGGCGATCCTCTCTGGGGCCAACGTCCTGACTTTC
CASSLETAQAILSGANVLTF
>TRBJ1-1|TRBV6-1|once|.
TGTGCCAGCAGTGAGGGGAGGATGAACACTGAAGCTTTCTTT
CASSEGRMNTEAFF
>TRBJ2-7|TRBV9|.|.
TGTGCCAGCAGCGTAGTTCCCAGTGCGAAGGAGGAGCAGTACTTC
CASSVVPSAKEEQYF
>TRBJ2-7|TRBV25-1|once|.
TGTGCCAGCAGTGAACCGGGGGACAGATCCTACGAGCAGTACTTC
CASSEPGDRSYEQYF
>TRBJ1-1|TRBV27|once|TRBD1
TGTGCCAGCAGTTTCGGACAGGGGACTTTGAACACTGAAGCTTTCTTT
CASSFGQGTLNTEAFF
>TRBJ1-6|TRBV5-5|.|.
TGTGCCAGCAGCCGCCCTAGTGGACCCCTCCACTTT
CASSRPSGPLHF
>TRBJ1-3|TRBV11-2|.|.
TGTGCCAGCAGCTTAACGGGATCTGGAAACACCATATATTTT
CASSLTGSGNTIYF
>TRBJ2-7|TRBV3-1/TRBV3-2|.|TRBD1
TGTGCCAGCAGCCACCCAGGGGGTCGGCAGTACTTC
CASSHPGGRQYF
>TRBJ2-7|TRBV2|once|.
TGTGCCAGCAGAATGACAACCTACGAGCAGTACTTC
CASRMTTYEQYF
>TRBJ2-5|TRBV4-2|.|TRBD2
TGTGCCAGCAGCCAATTCCAAGCGGGAGGAGGGGAAGAGACCCAGTACTTC
CASSQFQAGGGEETQYF